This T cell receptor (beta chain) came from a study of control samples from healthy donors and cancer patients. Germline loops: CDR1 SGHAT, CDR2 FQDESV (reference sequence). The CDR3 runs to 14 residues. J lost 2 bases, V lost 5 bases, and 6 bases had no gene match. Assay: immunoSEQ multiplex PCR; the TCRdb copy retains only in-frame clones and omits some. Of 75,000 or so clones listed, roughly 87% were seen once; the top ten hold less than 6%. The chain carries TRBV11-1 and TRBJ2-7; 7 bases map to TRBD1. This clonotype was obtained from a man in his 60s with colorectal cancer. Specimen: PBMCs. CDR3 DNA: TGTGCCAGCAGCCGCGCCGGGACAGCCTACGAGCAGTACTTC. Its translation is CASSRAGTAYEQYF. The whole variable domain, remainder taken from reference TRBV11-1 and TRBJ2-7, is EAEVAQSPRYKITEKSQAVAFWCDPISGHATLYWYRQILGQGPELLVQFQDESVVDDSQLPKDRFSAERLKGVDSTLKIQPAELGDSAMYLCASSRAGTAYEQYFGPGTRLTVT.